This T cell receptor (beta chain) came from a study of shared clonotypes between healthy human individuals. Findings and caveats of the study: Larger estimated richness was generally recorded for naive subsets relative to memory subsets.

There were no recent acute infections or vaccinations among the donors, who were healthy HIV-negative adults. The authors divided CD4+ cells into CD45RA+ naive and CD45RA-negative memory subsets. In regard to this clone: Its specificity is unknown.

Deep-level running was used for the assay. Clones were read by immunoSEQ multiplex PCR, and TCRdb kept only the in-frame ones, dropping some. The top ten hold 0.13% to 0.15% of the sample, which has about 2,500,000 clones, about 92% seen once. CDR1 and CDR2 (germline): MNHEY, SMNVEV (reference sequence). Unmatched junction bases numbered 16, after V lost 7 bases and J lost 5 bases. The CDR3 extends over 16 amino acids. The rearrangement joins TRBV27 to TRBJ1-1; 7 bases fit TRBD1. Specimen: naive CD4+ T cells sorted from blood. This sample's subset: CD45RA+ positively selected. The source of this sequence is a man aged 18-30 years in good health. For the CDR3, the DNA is TGTGCCAGCACGTACAGGGGCGCTCCCCCCTCAACTGAAGCTTTCTTT. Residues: CASTYRGAPPSTEAFF.